This T cell receptor beta chain was captured by sequencing in a study of T-cell memory formation after mild COVID-19 (dated by TCRdb to the early 2020s). Some background on the complete study: Most TCR sequence clusters were specific to one of the two donors. In a couple of donors, T-cell clones that expanded and contracted after mild COVID-19 were followed by sequencing TCRalpha and TCRbeta repertoires longitudinally. The cohort comprised two young, previously healthy adult volunteers, one female and one male.

General findings and caveats noted by the study authors: The study covered only a couple of mild cases, and larger cohorts including severe cases with pre-infection samples were considered necessary. Some responding clones were detected in pre-infection memory, suggesting pre-existing cross-reactive memory T cells joined the SARS-CoV-2 response. The second-wave clones that peaked on day 37 were not confirmed to be SARS-CoV-2 specific. From day 15 to 85, contracting clones showed balanced CD4/CD8 phenotypes, whereas a second wave of clones that expanded from day 15 to 37 leaned towards CD4+. Contracting CD4+ clones were located mainly in the CM and EM memory subsets, whereas CD8+ clones were found to be enriched in EMRA.

The instrument was an Illumina NovaSeq 6000. TCRalpha and TCRbeta cDNA libraries were constructed by 5'RACE with constant-segment primers, with sample barcodes and unique molecular identifiers being introduced. Trizol reagent was used to extract RNA from every sample. Library amplification was performed in two PCR steps, and a second sample barcode and Illumina TruSeq adapters were introduced in the second step. Sequencing of the libraries was done on an Illumina NovaSeq, producing 2 x 150 bp paired-end reads. On the study's bioinformatics: The reads were demultiplexed and collapsed into UMI-guided consensus sequences using migec v1.2.7. Using mixcr v2.1.11, the UMI consensuses were aligned to TRA and TRB V and J templates and assembled into clonotypes. A clonotype was counted as expanded or contracted only if both edgeR and NoisET called the change significant, with noise models trained on biological replicates. For edgeR calls, the thresholds were a false discovery rate-adjusted p below 0.01 and a log2 fold-change of 1. PCA with hierarchical clustering of max-normalized trajectories of the 1000 most abundant clonotypes was used as exploratory dynamics analysis. Each responding clone was given a CD4 or CD8 phenotype based on the CD4+ and CD8+ repertoires, which had been sequenced separately. The public reads were reanalyzed by TCRdb: fastp trimming at Q25, MiXCR alignment, in-frame beta chains only. Duplicate CDR3 protein sequences are folded into a single record with the most common DNA and genes. Here the V and J calls rest on TCRdb's processing, not on the authors' analysis. The sample table shows approximately 440,000 distinct CDR3 sequences, and about 19% are seen once. In total, the top ten clones hold about 8.8% of the sample.

For CDR1 and CDR2, the germline V gene (reference sequence) lists GTSNPN and SVGIG. The CDR3 holds 14 amino acids from the cysteine to the phenylalanine. The kept DNA is CDR3 alone, 42 bases in frame from the first base. V is cut back by 3 bases and J by 6 bases, with 11 bases in the junction unmatched. In regard to this clonotype: No cognate antigen has been identified for it. No base quality information exists; no much larger clone differs at one position.

Ficoll-Paque density gradient centrifugation was the method used to isolate PBMCs. The clonotype originates from an adult woman who had mild COVID-19 (a few samples of this study predate the infection). The sample titles of this study are shuffled in the database, so cell type and time point are left out; the donor was told from shared clones. The rearrangement combines TRBV30 with TRBJ2-7; TRBD2 aligns with 7 central bases. Input material: PBMCs or a T cell subset sorted from them (not recorded which). The CDR3 corresponds to CAWSIWSGVGEQYF. Read as DNA, the sequence is TGTGCCTGGAGCATCTGGAGCGGGGTTGGCGAGCAGTACTTC.